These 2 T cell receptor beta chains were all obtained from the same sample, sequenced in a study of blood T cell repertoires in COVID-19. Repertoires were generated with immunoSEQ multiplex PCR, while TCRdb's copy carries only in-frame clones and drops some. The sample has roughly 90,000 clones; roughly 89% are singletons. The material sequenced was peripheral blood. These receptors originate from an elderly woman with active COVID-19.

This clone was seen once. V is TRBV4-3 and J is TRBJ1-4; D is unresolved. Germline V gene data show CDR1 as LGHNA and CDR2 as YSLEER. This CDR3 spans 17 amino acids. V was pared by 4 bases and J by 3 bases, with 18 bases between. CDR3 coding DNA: TGCGCCAGCAGCCCACAGACGCTCCGTCAGGCTAATGAAAAACTGTTTTTT. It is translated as CASSPQTLRQANEKLFF.

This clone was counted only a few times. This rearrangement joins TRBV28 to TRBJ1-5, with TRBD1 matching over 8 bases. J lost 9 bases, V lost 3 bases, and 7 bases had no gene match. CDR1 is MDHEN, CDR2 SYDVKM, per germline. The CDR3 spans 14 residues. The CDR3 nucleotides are TGTGCCAGCAGTTTCGGGGGACAGGCTTGGCCCCAGCATTTT. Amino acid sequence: CASSFGGQAWPQHF. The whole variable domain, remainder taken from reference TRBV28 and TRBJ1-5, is DVKVTQSSRYLVKRTGEKVFLECVQDMDHENMFWYRQDPGLGLRLIYFSYDVKMKEKGDIPEGYSVSREKKERFSLILESASTNQTSMYLCASSFGGQAWPQHFGDGTRLSIL.